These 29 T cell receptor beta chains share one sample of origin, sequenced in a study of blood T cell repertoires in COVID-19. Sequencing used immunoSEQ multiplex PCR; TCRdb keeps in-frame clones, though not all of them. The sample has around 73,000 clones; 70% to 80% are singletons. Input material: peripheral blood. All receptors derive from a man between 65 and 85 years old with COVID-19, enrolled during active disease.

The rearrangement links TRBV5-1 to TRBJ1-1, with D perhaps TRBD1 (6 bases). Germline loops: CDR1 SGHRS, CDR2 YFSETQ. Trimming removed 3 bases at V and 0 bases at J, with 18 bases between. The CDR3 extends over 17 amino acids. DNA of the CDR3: TGCGCCAGCAGCTCACCCGCTGGACAGCCTATGAACACTGAAGCTTTCTTT. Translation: CASSSPAGQPMNTEAFF.

CDR3 loop: CASSPGTGPNYGYTF. The DNA for the CDR3 is TGTGCCAGCTCACCTGGGACAGGTCCTAACTATGGCTACACCTTC. The chain couples TRBV18 to TRBJ1-2; 8 bases are shared with TRBD1. V dropped 3 bases and J dropped 0; count of bases not matched to a gene: 3. Germline V gene data show CDR1 as KGHSH and CDR2 as LQKENI. This CDR3 spans 15 amino acids.

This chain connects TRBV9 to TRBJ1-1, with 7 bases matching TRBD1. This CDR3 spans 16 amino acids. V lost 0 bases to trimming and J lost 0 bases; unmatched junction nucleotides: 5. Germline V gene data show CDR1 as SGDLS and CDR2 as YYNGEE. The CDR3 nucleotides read TGTGCCAGCAGCGTAGCGGCAGGGGGTATGAACACTGAAGCTTTCTTT. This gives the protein CASSVAAGGMNTEAFF.

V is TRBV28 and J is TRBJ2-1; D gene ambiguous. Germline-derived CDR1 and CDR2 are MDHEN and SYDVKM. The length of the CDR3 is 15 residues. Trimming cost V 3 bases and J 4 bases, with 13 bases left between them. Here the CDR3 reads CASSLKPLEYNEQFF. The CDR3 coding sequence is TGTGCCAGCAGTTTGAAGCCCCTAGAATACAATGAGCAGTTCTTC.

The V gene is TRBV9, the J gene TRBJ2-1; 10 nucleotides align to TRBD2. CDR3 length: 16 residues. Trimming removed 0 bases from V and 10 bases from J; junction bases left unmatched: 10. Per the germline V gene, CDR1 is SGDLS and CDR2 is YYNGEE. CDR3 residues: CASSVDSPSSGREQFF. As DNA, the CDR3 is TGTGCCAGCAGCGTAGATTCCCCCAGTAGCGGGAGGGAGCAGTTCTTC.

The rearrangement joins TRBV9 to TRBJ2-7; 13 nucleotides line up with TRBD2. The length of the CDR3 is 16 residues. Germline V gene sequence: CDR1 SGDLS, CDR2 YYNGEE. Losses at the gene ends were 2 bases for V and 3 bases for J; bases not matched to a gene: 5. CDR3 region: CASSVAGLAGDYEQYF. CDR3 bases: TGTGCCAGCAGCGTCGCTGGACTAGCGGGAGACTACGAGCAGTACTTC.

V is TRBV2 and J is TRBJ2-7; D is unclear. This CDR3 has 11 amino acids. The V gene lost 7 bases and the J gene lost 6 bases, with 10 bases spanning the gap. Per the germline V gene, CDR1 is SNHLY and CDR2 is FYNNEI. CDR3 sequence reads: CASKTRGEQYF. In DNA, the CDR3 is TGTGCCAGCAAAACTCGCGGCGAGCAGTACTTC. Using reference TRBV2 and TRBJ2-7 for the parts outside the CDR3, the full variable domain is EPEVTQTPSHQVTQMGQEVILRCVPISNHLYFYWYRQILGQKVEFLVSFYNNEISEKSEIFDDQFSVERPDGSNFTLKIRSTKLEDSAMYFCASKTRGEQYFGPGTRLTVT.

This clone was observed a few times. In nucleotides, the CDR3 is TGCGCCAGCAGCCAAGATCGAGAGAGCGGTTGGTATGAGCAGTTCTTC. Residues: CASSQDRESGWYEQFF. The chain links TRBV4-3 to TRBJ2-1; perhaps TRBD2 as D (5 bases). The germline V and J ends were trimmed by 0 bases and 8 bases, with 17 bases remaining between them. This CDR3 is 16 amino acids long. Germline-derived CDR1 and CDR2 are LGHNA and YSLEER.

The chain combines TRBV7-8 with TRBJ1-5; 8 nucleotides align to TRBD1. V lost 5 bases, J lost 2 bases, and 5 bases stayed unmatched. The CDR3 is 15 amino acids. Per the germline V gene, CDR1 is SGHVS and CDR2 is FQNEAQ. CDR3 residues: CASSPTDRGNQPQHF. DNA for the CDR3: TGTGCCAGCAGCCCAACGGACAGGGGCAATCAGCCCCAGCATTTT. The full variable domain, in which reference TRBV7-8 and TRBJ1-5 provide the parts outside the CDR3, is GAGVSQSPRYKVAKRGQDVALRCDPISGHVSLFWYQQALGQGPEFLTYFQNEAQLDKSGLPSDRFFAERPEGSVSTLKIQRTQQEDSAVYLCASSPTDRGNQPQHFGDGTRLSIL.

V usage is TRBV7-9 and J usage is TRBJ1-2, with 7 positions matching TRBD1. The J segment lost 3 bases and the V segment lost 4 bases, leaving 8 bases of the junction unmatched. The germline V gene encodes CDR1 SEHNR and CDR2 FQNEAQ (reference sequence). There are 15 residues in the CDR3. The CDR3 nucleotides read TGTGCCAGCAGCTCATTCCGGCAGGGGGACTATGGCTACACCTTC. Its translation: CASSSFRQGDYGYTF.

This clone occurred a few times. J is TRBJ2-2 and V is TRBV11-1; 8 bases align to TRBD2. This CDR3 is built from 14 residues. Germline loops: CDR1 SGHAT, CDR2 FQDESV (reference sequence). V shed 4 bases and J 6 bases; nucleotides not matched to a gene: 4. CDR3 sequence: CASSSGTSAGELFF. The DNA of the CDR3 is TGTGCCAGCAGCTCCGGGACTAGTGCCGGGGAGCTGTTTTTT.

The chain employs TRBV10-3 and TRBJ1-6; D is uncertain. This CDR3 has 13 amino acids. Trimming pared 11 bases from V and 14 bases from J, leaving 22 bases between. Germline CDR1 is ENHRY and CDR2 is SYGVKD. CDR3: CASREDRGSALHF. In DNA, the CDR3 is TGTGCCTCACGAGAGGATCGCGGGTCGGCCCTCCACTTT.

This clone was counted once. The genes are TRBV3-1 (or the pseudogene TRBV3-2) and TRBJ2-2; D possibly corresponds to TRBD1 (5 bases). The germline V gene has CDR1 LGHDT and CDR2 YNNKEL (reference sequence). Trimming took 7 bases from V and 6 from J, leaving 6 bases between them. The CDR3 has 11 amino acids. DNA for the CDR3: TGTGCCAGCACCAGGGCCGGGGAGCTGTTTTTT. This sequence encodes CASTRAGELFF.

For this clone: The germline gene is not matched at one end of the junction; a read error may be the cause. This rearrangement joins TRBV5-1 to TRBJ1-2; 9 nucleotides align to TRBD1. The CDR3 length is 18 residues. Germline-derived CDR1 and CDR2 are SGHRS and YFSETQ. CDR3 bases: TGCGCCAGCAGCTTCATCGTTTCACGGGACAGGGCTAATTATGGCTACACCTTC. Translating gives CASSFIVSRDRANYGYTF.

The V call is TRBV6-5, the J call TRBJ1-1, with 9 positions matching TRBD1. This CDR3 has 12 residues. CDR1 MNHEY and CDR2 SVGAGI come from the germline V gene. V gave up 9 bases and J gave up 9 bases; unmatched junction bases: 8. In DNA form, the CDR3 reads TGTGCCAGTCTTGACAGGGGGGTTAAAGCTTTCTTT. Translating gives CASLDRGVKAFF.

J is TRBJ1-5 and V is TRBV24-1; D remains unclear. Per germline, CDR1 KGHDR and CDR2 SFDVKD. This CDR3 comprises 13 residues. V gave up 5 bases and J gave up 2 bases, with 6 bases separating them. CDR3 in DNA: TGTGCCACCAGTGTGGCGGGCAATCAGCCCCAGCATTTT. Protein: CATSVAGNQPQHF.

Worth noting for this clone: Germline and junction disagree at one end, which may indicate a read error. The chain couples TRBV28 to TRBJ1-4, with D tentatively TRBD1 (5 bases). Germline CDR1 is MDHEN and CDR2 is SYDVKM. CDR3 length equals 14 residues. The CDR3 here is CASGGTVHNEKLLF. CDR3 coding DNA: TGTGCCAGCGGGGGGACGGTCCATAATGAAAAACTGTTATTT. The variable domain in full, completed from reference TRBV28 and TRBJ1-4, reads DVKVTQSSRYLVKRTGEKVFLECVQDMDHENMFWYRQDPGLGLRLIYFSYDVKMKEKGDIPEGYSVSREKKERFSLILESASTNQTSMYLCASGGTVHNEKLLFGSGTQLSVL.

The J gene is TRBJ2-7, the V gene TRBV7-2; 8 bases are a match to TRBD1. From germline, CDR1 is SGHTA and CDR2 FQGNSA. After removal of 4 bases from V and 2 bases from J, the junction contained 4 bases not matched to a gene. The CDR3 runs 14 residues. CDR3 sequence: CASSYGQGPYEQYF. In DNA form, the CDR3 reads TGTGCCAGCAGCTACGGACAGGGTCCCTACGAGCAGTACTTC.

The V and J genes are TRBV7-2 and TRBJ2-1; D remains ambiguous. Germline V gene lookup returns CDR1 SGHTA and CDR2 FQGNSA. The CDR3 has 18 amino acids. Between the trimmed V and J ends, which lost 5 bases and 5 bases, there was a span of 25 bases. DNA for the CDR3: TGTGCCAGCAGCCCCCCGGGTTCACGAGCAACAAGGAACAATGAGCAGTTCTTC. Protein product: CASSPPGSRATRNNEQFF.

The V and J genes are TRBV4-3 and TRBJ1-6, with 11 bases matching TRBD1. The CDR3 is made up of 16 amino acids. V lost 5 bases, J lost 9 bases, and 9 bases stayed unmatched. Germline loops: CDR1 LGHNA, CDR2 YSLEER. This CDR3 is CASSYDTGTGGSPLHF. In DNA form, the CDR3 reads TGCGCCAGCAGCTACGATACCGGGACAGGGGGTTCACCCCTCCACTTT.

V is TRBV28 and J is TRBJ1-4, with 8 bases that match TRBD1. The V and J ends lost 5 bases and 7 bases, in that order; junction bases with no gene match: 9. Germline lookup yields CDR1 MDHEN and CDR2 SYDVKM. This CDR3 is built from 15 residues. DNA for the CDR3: TGTGCCAGCAGTCCTGACAGGGGCGCGGGTGAAAAACTGTTTTTT. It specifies CASSPDRGAGEKLFF.

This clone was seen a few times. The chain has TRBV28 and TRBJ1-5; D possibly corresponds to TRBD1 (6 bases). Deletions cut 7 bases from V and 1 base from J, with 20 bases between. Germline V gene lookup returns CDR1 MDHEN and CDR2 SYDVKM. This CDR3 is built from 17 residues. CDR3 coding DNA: TGTGCCAGCAAGTTAGGCGGGGGCGCGATCAGCAATCAGCCCCAGCATTTT. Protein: CASKLGGGAISNQPQHF.

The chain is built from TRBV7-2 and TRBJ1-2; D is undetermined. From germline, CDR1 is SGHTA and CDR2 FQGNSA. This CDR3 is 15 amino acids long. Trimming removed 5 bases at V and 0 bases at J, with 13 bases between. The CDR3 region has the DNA TGTGCCAGCAGCCCTCCAAACAGTCCTAACTATGGCTACACCTTC. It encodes CASSPPNSPNYGYTF.

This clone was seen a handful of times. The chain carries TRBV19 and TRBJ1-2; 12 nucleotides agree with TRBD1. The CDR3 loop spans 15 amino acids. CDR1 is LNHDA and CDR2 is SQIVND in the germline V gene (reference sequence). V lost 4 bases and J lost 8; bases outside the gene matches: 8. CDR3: CASSTPGQGAKGYTF. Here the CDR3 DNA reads TGTGCCAGTAGTACACCGGGACAGGGGGCAAAAGGCTACACCTTC.

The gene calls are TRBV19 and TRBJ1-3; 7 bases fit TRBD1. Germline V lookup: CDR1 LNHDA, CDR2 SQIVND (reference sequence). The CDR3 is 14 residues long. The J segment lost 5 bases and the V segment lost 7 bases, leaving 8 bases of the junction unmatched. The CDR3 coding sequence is TGTGCCAGTAAAGCCGACAGGGCTCGAAACACCATATATTTT. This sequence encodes CASKADRARNTIYF.

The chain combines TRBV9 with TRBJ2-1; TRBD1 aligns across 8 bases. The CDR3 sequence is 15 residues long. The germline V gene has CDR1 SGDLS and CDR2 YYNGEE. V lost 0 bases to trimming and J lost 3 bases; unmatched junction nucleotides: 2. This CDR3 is CASSVAGTGYNEQFF. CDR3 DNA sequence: TGTGCCAGCAGCGTAGCAGGGACAGGCTACAATGAGCAGTTCTTC.

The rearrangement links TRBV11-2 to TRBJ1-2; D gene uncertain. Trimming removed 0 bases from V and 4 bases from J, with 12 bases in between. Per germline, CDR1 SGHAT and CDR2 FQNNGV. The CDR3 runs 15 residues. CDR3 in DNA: TGTGCCAGCAGCTTAGACTTCGGGAGGGCCTATGGCTACACCTTC. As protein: CASSLDFGRAYGYTF.

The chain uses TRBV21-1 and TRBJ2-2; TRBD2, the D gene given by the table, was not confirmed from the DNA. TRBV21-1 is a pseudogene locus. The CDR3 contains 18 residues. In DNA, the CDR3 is TGTGCCAGGAAACCCTCCTTACCTAGCGGGAGATGCACCGGGGAGCTGTTTTTT. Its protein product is CARKPSLPSGRCTGELFF.

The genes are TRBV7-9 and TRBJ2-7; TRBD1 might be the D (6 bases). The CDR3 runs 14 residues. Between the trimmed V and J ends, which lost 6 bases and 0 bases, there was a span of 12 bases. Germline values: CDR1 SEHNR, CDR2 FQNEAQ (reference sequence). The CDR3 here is CASRRGTSSYEQYF. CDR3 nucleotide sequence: TGTGCCAGCAGGAGAGGGACAAGCTCCTACGAGCAGTACTTC.